Presented here are 29 T cell receptor beta chains from one specimen sequenced in a study of post-analysis software for immune sequencing data (dated by TCRdb to about 2015). Library generation was performed with PCR. The run used an Illumina HiSeq 2500. To reduce PCR and sequencing biases, unique molecular identifiers were incorporated into the TCR beta cDNA libraries. TCRdb handled the public reads itself, with Q25 trimming in fastp and clone calling in MiXCR, and kept productive beta chains. Rows with a matching CDR3 protein are joined into one entry that keeps the most common DNA and genes. Within this sample are roughly 150,000 distinct CDR3 sequences, with about 34% of them counted one time only. In total, the top ten clones hold around 30% of the sample. This specimen's time point label, interpreted: second blood draw from one MS patient after hematopoietic stem cell transplantation. This specimen consisted of blood, obtained after autologous hematopoietic stem cell transplantation. The receptors were gathered from a girl aged 5-17 years with multiple sclerosis. Donor details come from another sample of the same person, matched by shared clones.

The chain carries TRBV20-1 and TRBJ1-5; 7 bases align to TRBD1. The junction had 15 bases not matched to a gene; V was cut back by 6 bases and J by 4 bases. The CDR3 has 16 residues. CDR1 and CDR2 (germline): DFQATT, SNEGSKA (reference sequence). Here the CDR3 DNA reads TGCAGTGCCCAAACCCTAGGGGGCGGCAGAAATCAGCCCCAGCATTTT. Protein sequence: CSAQTLGGGRNQPQHF.

This clonotype appeared many times. V and J are TRBV5-1 and TRBJ2-7; the D gene could be TRBD1 or TRBD2 (5 bases each). Per the germline V gene, CDR1 is SGHRS and CDR2 is YFSETQ. V was pared by 2 bases and J by 0 bases, with 15 bases between. There are 16 residues in the CDR3. CDR3 sequence: CASSFHDRDRSYEQYF. The CDR3 DNA reads as TGCGCCAGCAGCTTTCATGACCGGGACCGCTCCTACGAGCAGTACTTC.

The chain carries TRBV18 and TRBJ2-2; D unresolved. The CDR3 length is 14 residues. V dropped 2 bases and J dropped 5 bases, with 9 bases sitting between them. Germline V gives CDR1 KGHSH, CDR2 LQKENI. The CDR3 is CASSPVERTGELFF. CDR3 coding DNA: TGTGCCAGCTCACCAGTCGAGAGGACCGGGGAGCTGTTTTTT.

This clonotype was seen repeatedly, ten times or more. This chain connects TRBV29-1 to TRBJ2-7, with TRBD1 matching 8 bases. V shed 6 bases, J shed 0 bases, and the junction held 4 bases outside the gene matches. The germline CDR1 and CDR2 sequences are SQVTM and ANQGSEA. The CDR3 length is 13 residues. The CDR3 bases are TGCAGCGTCATGGGACAGGTCTCCTACGAGCAGTACTTC. Its translation is CSVMGQVSYEQYF.

This clonotype has a handful of counts. The chain employs TRBV20-1 and TRBJ2-4, with a weak D call TRBD2 (6 bases). The CDR3 has 13 amino acids. The germline gives CDR1 DFQATT, CDR2 SNEGSKA (reference sequence). V shed 4 bases and J shed 8 bases, with 15 bases lying between them. The CDR3 region has the DNA TGCAGTGCTATGGGCAGGGAGGCTGACATTCAGTACTTC. It translates to CSAMGREADIQYF.

The rearrangement links TRBV16 to TRBJ2-5; D may be TRBD1 (6 bases). The J call may be mistaken, given a closer DNA end match to TRBJ2-7. The CDR3 runs 15 residues. CDR1 and CDR2 (germline): KGHSY, FQNENV. For the CDR3, the DNA is TGTGCCAGCAGCCAATCGGTCAGGGGCGGCTACGAGCAGTACTTC. Translating gives CASSQSVRGGYEQYF.

J is TRBJ2-4 and V is TRBV20-1, with D possibly being TRBD1 (6 bases). The J call may be mistaken, given a closer DNA end match to TRBJ2-7. Germline CDR1 and CDR2: DFQATT and SNEGSKA (reference sequence). The CDR3 contains 16 residues. The CDR3 region is CSAGDTAPSDDHEQYF. CDR3 nucleotide sequence: TGCAGTGCTGGGGACACCGCACCGAGTGATGATCACGAGCAGTACTTC.

This clonotype was counted a few times. The chain carries TRBV5-1 and TRBJ1-2, with D maybe TRBD1 (6 bases). V was cut by 1 base and J by 4 bases, with 14 bases left in between. Looked up from germline, CDR1 is SGHRS and CDR2 is YFSETQ. This CDR3 contains 15 residues. The CDR3 here is CASSLSSGETYGYTF. DNA of the CDR3: TGCGCCAGCAGCTTGTCTTCAGGGGAGACCTATGGCTACACCTTC.

This chain connects TRBV3-1 to TRBJ2-7; 12 bases are a match to TRBD1. The J call may not be correct, given that the DNA end is closer to TRBJ2-5. The length of the CDR3 is 15 residues. Germline loops: CDR1 LGHDT, CDR2 YNNKEL (reference sequence). CDR3 residues: CASSQGQGAGETQYF. CDR3 nucleotides: TGTGCCAGCAGCCAGGGACAGGGGGCGGGGGAGACCCAGTACTTC.

The chain carries TRBV6-1 and TRBJ2-3; TRBD1 is a possible D gene (5 bases). CDR1 and CDR2 (germline): MNHNS, SASEGT. The CDR3 is 14 residues long. V lost 5 bases, J lost 3 bases, and 12 bases lay in between. The CDR3 region is CASSSRVMTDTQYF. CDR3 nucleotides: TGTGCCAGCAGTTCCAGGGTAATGACAGATACGCAGTATTTT.

J is TRBJ2-3 and V is TRBV12-3 or TRBV12-4; TRBD2 matches at 10 bases. The CDR3 totals 13 residues. V lost 3 bases to trimming and J lost 10 bases; unmatched junction nucleotides: 4. DNA for the CDR3: TGTGCCAGCAGTTTGGCTAGCGGGGGTTCGCAGTATTTT. Protein product: CASSLASGGSQYF.

This clonotype turned up a few times. The V gene is TRBV4-3, the J gene TRBJ2-1; 12 bases fit TRBD2. This CDR3 contains 17 residues. V shed 2 bases, J shed 7 bases, and the junction held 9 bases outside the gene matches. CDR1 is LGHNA and CDR2 is YSLEER in the germline V gene. This CDR3 reads CASSQPPTSGRNNEQFF. In nucleotides, the CDR3 is TGCGCCAGCAGCCAACCCCCGACTAGCGGGAGAAATAATGAGCAGTTCTTC.

The J gene is TRBJ2-7, the V gene TRBV7-2; the D gene is possibly TRBD1 (6 bases). In germline, CDR1 is SGHTA, CDR2 FQGNSA. V was clipped by 1 base and J by 4 bases, with 11 bases between them. This CDR3 has 14 residues. Written as DNA, the CDR3 is TGTGCCAGCAGCTTAGGGACAGAGACTTACGAGCAGTACTTC. Translated: CASSLGTETYEQYF.

This clonotype was recorded many times. A much larger clone is a single base away; this may be a read error. This chain connects TRBV11-3 to TRBJ2-1, with D maybe TRBD2 (6 bases). The germline V and J ends were trimmed by 2 bases and 7 bases, with 15 bases remaining between them. The CDR3 is made up of 15 amino acids. Germline-derived CDR1 and CDR2 are SGHNT and YENEEA. The CDR3 protein is CASSLSLGRRNEQFF. The CDR3 nucleotides read TGTGCCAGCAGCTTATCTCTGGGGAGGAGGAATGAGCAGTTCTTC.

V gene TRBV7-3 combines with J gene TRBJ2-3, with TRBD2 matching over 10 bases. The germline V gene has CDR1 SGHTA and CDR2 FQGTGA. V lost 0 bases and J lost 2; bases outside the gene matches: 5. The CDR3 contains 17 residues. The CDR3, as DNA: TGTGCCAGCAGCTTAACGGCTAGCGGGAGTTACACAGATACGCAGTATTTT. Protein product: CASSLTASGSYTDTQYF.

This clonotype was observed a handful of times. The chain has TRBV28 and TRBJ1-4; D is unresolved. The V gene lost 7 bases and the J gene lost 0 bases, with 6 bases spanning the gap. In germline, CDR1 is MDHEN, CDR2 SYDVKM. This CDR3 has 13 residues. The DNA of the CDR3 is TGTGCCAGCACAGAGGCAACTAATGAAAAACTGTTTTTT. It is translated as CASTEATNEKLFF.

J is TRBJ2-7 and V is TRBV20-1; 8 positions agree with TRBD2. The CDR3 spans 13 residues. Germline V gene sequence: CDR1 DFQATT, CDR2 SNEGSKA (reference sequence). V lost 4 bases, J lost 4 bases, and 6 bases stayed unmatched. The DNA of the CDR3 is TGCAGTGCTAAAGAACTAGCGGATTACGAGCAGTACTTC. It specifies CSAKELADYEQYF.

This clonotype was seen ten or more times. The chain has TRBV7-2 and TRBJ2-4, with 8 bases that match TRBD1. CDR1 SGHTA and CDR2 FQGNSA come from the germline V gene. Trimming took 1 base from V and 1 from J; bases not matched to a gene: 12. CDR3 size: 19 residues. The CDR3 here is CASSLEPLQGAWAKNIQYF. CDR3 coding DNA: TGTGCCAGCAGCTTAGAACCCCTCCAGGGGGCATGGGCCAAAAACATTCAGTACTTC.

This clonotype appeared once. The chain has TRBV5-5 and TRBJ1-1; 7 bases are a match to TRBD1. J gave up 4 bases and V 6 bases, and 18 bases lay outside the gene matches. From germline, CDR1 is SGHKS and CDR2 YYEKEE (reference sequence). The CDR3 is made up of 17 amino acids. CDR3 coding DNA: TGTGCCAGCACCCGCACGGCCACCCCGGGACAGAGCACTGAAGCTTTCTTT. Its protein is CASTRTATPGQSTEAFF.

This chain joins TRBV6-5 and TRBJ1-1, with unresolved D. Deletions cut 0 bases from V and 0 bases from J, with 14 bases between. CDR1 and CDR2 from the germline V gene are MNHEY and SVGAGI. The CDR3 length is 17 residues. The chain's CDR3 is CASSYSMRAIMNTEAFF. As DNA, the CDR3 is TGTGCCAGCAGTTACTCGATGCGGGCGATCATGAACACTGAAGCTTTCTTT.

This rearrangement joins TRBV9 to TRBJ2-5; the D gene is possibly TRBD1 (5 bases). The CDR3 consists of 14 residues. Germline CDR1 SGDLS, CDR2 YYNGEE. Trimming removed 0 bases at V and 5 bases at J, with 11 bases between. The CDR3 sequence: CASSVGGRAETQYF. CDR3 coding DNA: TGTGCCAGCAGCGTAGGTGGCAGGGCTGAGACCCAGTACTTC.

J is TRBJ2-1 and V is TRBV20-1; D is undetermined. Germline V gene sequence: CDR1 DFQATT, CDR2 SNEGSKA (reference sequence). The CDR3 extends over 13 amino acids. Trimming left V 3 bases short and J 4 bases short, with 10 bases between. The CDR3 DNA sequence: TGCAGTGCTAGGCTTCAGGAATACAATGAGCAGTTCTTC. Amino acid sequence: CSARLQEYNEQFF.

Many counts were recorded for this clonotype. The J gene is TRBJ2-7, the V gene TRBV6-5, with D possibly being TRBD2 (5 bases). The CDR3 is made up of 13 amino acids. Germline V gene lookup returns CDR1 MNHEY and CDR2 SVGAGI. Trimming left V 6 bases short and J 7 bases short, with 16 bases between. DNA for the CDR3: TGTGCCAGCAGCCCTCGACAAGGCGGGGAGCAGTACTTC. Its protein is CASSPRQGGEQYF.

In regard to this clonotype: One end of the junction fails to match germline, which may point to a read error. This chain connects TRBV5-1 to TRBJ2-1; 8 bases align to TRBD1. Germline CDR1 SGHRS, CDR2 YFSETQ. The CDR3 extends over 15 amino acids. CDR3 sequence: CACSLGQGPHNEQFF. Written as DNA, the CDR3 is TGCGCCTGCAGCTTAGGACAGGGTCCCCACAATGAGCAGTTCTTC.

CDR3 DNA sequence: TGCAGCGTTAAATTGGCAGGGACAGAAACCTACGAGCAGTACTTC. Protein product: CSVKLAGTETYEQYF. The gene calls are TRBV29-1 and TRBJ2-5; 7 bases fit TRBD1. The assigned J gene may be wrong: the sequence end matches TRBJ2-7 better. Germline-derived CDR1 and CDR2 are SQVTM and ANQGSEA. This CDR3 is built from 15 residues.

The CDR3 protein is CASSSPVAYTQYF. DNA for the CDR3: TGTGCCAGCAGCTCCCCGGTGGCATATACGCAGTATTTT. The chain joins TRBV7-2 to TRBJ2-3; D unclear. Germline V gene sequence: CDR1 SGHTA, CDR2 FQGNSA. V gave up 4 bases and J gave up 7 bases, with 12 bases separating them. The CDR3 length is 13 residues.

The V call is TRBV11-3, the J call TRBJ1-4; possibly TRBD1 for D (5 bases). Germline loops: CDR1 SGHNT, CDR2 YENEEA. CDR3 length equals 19 residues. Trimming took off 3 bases at V and 0 bases at J, with 20 bases between the two ends. Written as DNA, the CDR3 is TGTGCCAGCAGCTTTCTCCTCCTCGGCGGGGCTGCAACTAATGAAAAACTGTTTTTT. Protein: CASSFLLLGGAATNEKLFF.

Notes on this clonotype: Germline is not matched at one junction end, which may reflect a read error. The gene calls are TRBV20-1 and TRBJ2-3, with 14 bases aligning to TRBD2. The CDR3 has 12 residues. The germline gives CDR1 DFQATT, CDR2 SNEGSKA (reference sequence). The CDR3 protein is CSALGLAGEYCF. In DNA, the CDR3 is TGCAGTGCCCTGGGACTAGCGGGGGAGTATTGTTTT.

This clonotype was counted a few times. This chain links TRBV29-1 with TRBJ2-1; D remains unclear. Deletions cut 4 bases from V and 5 bases from J, with 12 bases between. Germline CDR1 SQVTM, CDR2 ANQGSEA. The CDR3 runs to 13 residues. DNA of the CDR3: TGCAGCGTTGTCTCATCTCGAAACAATGAGCAGTTCTTC. Translating gives CSVVSSRNNEQFF.